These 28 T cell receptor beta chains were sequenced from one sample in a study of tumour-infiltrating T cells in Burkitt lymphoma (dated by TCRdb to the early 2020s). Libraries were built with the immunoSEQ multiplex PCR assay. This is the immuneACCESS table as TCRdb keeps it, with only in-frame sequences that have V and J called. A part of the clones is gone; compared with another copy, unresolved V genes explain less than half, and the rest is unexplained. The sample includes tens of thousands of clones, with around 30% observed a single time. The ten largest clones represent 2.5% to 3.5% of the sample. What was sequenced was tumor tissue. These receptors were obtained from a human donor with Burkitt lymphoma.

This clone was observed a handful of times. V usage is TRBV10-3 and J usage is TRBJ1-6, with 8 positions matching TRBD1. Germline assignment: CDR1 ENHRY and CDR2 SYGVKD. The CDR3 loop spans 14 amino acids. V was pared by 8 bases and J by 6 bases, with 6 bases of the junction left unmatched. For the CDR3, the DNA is TGTGCCATCGGGTACGACAGGGGTAATTCACCCCTCCACTTT. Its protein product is CAIGYDRGNSPLHF.

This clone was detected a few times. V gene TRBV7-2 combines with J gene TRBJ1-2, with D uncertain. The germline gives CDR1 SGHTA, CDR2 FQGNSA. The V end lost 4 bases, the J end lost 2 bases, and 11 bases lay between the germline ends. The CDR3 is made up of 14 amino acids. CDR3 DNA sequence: TGTGCCAGCAGCTATAAGCCAGGAAACTATGGCTACACCTTC. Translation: CASSYKPGNYGYTF.

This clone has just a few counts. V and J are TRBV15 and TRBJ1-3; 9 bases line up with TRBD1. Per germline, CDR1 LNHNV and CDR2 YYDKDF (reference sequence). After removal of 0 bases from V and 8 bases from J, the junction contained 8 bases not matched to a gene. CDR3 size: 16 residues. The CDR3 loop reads CATSREPGQGDYTIYF. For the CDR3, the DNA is TGTGCCACCAGCAGAGAGCCGGGACAGGGAGACTACACCATATATTTT.

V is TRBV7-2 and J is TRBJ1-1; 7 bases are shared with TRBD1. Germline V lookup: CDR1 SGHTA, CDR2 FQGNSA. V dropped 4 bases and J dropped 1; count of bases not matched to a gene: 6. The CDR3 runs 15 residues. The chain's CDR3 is CASSYMGQSNTEAFF. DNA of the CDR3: TGTGCCAGCAGCTACATGGGACAGTCGAACACTGAAGCTTTCTTT.

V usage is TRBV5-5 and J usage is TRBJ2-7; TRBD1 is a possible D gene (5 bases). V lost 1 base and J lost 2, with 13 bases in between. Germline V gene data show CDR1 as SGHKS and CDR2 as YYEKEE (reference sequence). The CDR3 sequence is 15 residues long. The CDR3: CASSLSQAIPYEQYF. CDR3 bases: TGTGCCAGCAGCTTGTCACAGGCGATTCCCTACGAGCAGTACTTC.

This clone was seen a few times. CDR3 amino acids: CASAANSNQPQHF. The DNA for the CDR3 is TGTGCCAGCGCTGCTAATAGCAATCAGCCCCAGCATTTT. The chain uses TRBV9 and TRBJ1-5; D remains unclear. Germline V gene sequence: CDR1 SGDLS, CDR2 YYNGEE. The CDR3 is 13 amino acids. V was clipped by 7 bases and J by 0 bases, with 8 bases between them.

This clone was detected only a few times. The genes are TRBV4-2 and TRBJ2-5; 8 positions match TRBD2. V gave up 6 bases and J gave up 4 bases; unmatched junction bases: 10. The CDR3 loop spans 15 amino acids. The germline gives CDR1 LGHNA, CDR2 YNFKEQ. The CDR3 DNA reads TGTGCCAGCAGTATTGGCGGGGGGTTTCGAGAGACCCAGTACTTC. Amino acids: CASSIGGGFRETQYF.

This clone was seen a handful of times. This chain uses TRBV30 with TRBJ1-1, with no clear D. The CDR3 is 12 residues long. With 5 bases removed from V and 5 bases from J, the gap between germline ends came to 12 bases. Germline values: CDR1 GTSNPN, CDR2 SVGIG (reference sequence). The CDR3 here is CAWGSYGTEAFF. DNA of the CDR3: TGTGCCTGGGGATCTTATGGGACTGAAGCTTTCTTT.

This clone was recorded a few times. As DNA, the CDR3 is TGTGCCAGCAGCGGATCAGGGGGAGGTGGCTACACCTTC. It encodes CASSGSGGGGYTF. The chain carries TRBV9 and TRBJ1-2, with 7 nucleotides matching TRBD1. Germline CDR1 and CDR2: SGDLS and YYNGEE. V trimming: 3 bases; J trimming: 7 bases; junction bases outside the gene matches: 6. This CDR3 contains 13 residues.

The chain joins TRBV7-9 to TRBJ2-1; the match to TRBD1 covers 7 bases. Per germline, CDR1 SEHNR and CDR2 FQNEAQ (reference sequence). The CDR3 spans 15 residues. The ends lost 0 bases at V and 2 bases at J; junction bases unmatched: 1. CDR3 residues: CASSLAGTAYNEQFF. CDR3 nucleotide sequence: TGTGCCAGCAGCTTAGCCGGGACAGCCTACAATGAGCAGTTCTTC.

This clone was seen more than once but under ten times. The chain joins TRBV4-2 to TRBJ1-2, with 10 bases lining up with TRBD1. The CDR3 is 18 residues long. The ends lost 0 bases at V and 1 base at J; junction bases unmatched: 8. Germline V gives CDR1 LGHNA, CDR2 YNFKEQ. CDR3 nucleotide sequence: TGTGCCAGCAGCCAAGATCAGAGACAGGGGGCCTTTAACTATGGCTACACCTTC. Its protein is CASSQDQRQGAFNYGYTF.

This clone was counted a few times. The CDR3: CASSRGSDVFYEQYF. In nucleotides, the CDR3 is TGTGCCAGCAGCCGGGGGTCGGATGTATTCTACGAGCAGTACTTC. The V gene is TRBV7-2, the J gene TRBJ2-7; D is possibly TRBD2 (6 bases). Germline V gene sequence: CDR1 SGHTA, CDR2 FQGNSA. The CDR3 runs to 15 residues. The V end lost 5 bases, the J end lost 3 bases, and 17 bases lay between the germline ends.

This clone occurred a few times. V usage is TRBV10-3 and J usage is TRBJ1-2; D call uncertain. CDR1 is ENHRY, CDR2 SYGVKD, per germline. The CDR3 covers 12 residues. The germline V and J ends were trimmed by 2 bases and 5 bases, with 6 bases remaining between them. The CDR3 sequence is CAISERDYGYTF. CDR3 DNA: TGTGCCATCAGTGAGAGGGATTATGGCTACACCTTC.

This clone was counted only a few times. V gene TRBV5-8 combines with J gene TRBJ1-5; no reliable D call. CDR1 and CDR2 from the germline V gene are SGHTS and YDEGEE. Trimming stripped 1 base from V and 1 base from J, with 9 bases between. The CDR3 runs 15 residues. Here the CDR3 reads CASSLFGRSNQPQHF. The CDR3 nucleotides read TGTGCCAGCAGCTTGTTCGGCAGGAGCAATCAGCCCCAGCATTTT.

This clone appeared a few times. This chain's CDR3 is CASSVFGLAGGGYQETQYF. The CDR3 DNA follows: TGTGCCAGCAGCGTATTTGGACTAGCGGGGGGCGGGTACCAAGAGACCCAGTACTTC. This chain links TRBV9 with TRBJ2-5, with 14 bases aligning to TRBD2. J lost 0 bases, V lost 1 base, and 8 bases had no gene match. This CDR3 has 19 amino acids. Per the germline V gene, CDR1 is SGDLS and CDR2 is YYNGEE. The full variable domain, in which reference TRBV9 and TRBJ2-5 provide the parts outside the CDR3, is DSGVTQTPKHLITATGQRVTLRCSPRSGDLSVYWYQQSLDQGLQFLIQYYNGEERAKGNILERFSAQQFPDLHSELNLSSLELGDSALYFCASSVFGLAGGGYQETQYFGPGTRLLVL.

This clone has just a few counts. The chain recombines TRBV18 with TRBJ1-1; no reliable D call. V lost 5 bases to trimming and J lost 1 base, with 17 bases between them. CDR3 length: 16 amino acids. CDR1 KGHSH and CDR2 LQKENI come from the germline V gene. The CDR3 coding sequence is TGTGCCAGCTCAACATTGGCGACGGATCAGAACACTGAAGCTTTCTTT. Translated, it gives CASSTLATDQNTEAFF.

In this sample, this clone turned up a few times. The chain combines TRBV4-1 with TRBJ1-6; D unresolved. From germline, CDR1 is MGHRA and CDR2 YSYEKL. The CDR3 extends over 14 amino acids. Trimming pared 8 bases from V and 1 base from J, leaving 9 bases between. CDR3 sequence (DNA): TGCGCCAGCGGGAGGGCTTCCTATAATTCACCCCTCCACTTT. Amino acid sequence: CASGRASYNSPLHF.

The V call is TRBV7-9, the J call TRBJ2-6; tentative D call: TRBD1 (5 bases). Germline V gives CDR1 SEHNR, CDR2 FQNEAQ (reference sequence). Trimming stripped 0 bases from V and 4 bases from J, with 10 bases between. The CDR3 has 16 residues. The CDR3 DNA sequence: TGTGCCAGCAGCTTAGCTGGCAGGGCGGGGGCCAACGTCCTGACTTTC. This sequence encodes CASSLAGRAGANVLTF.

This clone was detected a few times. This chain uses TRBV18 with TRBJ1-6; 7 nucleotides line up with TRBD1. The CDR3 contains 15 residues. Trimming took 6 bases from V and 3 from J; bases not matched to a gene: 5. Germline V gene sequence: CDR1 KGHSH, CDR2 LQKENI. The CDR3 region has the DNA TGTGCCAGCTCTCCCGGGGACAGCTATAATTCACCCCTCCACTTT. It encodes CASSPGDSYNSPLHF.

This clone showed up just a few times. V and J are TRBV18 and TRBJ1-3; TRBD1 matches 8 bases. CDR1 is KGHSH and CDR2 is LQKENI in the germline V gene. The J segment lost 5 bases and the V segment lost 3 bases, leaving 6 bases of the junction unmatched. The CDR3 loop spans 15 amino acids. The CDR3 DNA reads TGTGCCAGCTCACCTGTGGCAGGGGGCCGAAACACCATATATTTT. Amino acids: CASSPVAGGRNTIYF.

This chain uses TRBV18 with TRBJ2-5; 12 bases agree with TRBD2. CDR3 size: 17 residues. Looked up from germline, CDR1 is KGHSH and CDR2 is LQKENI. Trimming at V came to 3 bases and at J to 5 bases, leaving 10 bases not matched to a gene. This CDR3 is CASSPTSGGTILETQYF. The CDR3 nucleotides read TGTGCCAGCTCACCTACTAGCGGGGGGACCATTTTGGAGACCCAGTACTTC.

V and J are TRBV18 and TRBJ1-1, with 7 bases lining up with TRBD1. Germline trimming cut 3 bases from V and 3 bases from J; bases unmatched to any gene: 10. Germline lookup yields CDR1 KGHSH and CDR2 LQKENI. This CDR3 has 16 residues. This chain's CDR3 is CASSPREGARDTEAFF. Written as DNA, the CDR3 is TGTGCCAGCTCACCGAGGGAGGGGGCGAGGGACACTGAAGCTTTCTTT.

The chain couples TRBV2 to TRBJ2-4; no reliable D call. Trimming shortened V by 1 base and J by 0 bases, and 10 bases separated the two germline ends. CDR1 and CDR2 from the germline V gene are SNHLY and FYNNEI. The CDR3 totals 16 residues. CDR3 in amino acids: CASSEGSTLAKNIQYF. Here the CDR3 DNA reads TGTGCCAGCAGTGAAGGGTCTACCCTAGCCAAAAACATTCAGTACTTC.

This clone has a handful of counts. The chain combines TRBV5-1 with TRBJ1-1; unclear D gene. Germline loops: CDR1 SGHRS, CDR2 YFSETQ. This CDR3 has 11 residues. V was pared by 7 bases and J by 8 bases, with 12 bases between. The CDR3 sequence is CASGETNEAFF. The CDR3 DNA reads TGCGCCAGCGGGGAGACTAACGAAGCTTTCTTT. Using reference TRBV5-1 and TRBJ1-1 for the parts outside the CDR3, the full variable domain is KAGVTQTPRYLIKTRGQQVTLSCSPISGHRSVSWYQQTPGQGLQFLFEYFSETQRNKGNFPGRFSGRQFSNSRSEMNVSTLELGDSALYLCASGETNEAFFGQGTRLTVV.

CDR3 in amino acids: CASSRGTALSEQYF. For the CDR3, the DNA is TGTGCCAGCAGCCGCGGGACAGCCCTCTCTGAGCAGTACTTC. The V gene is TRBV5-4, the J gene TRBJ2-7, with a weak D call TRBD1 (7 bases). The CDR3 spans 14 residues. Trimming removed 4 bases from V and 7 bases from J, with 18 bases in between. The germline V gene encodes CDR1 SGHNT and CDR2 YYREEE (reference sequence).

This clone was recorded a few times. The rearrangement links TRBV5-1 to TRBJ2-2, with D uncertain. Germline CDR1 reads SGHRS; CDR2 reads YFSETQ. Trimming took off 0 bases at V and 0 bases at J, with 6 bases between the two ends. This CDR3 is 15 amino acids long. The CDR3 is CASSLGAANTGELFF. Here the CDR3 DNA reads TGCGCCAGCAGCTTGGGTGCCGCGAACACCGGGGAGCTGTTTTTT. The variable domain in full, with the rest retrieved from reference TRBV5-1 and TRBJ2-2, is KAGVTQTPRYLIKTRGQQVTLSCSPISGHRSVSWYQQTPGQGLQFLFEYFSETQRNKGNFPGRFSGRQFSNSRSEMNVSTLELGDSALYLCASSLGAANTGELFFGEGSRLTVL.

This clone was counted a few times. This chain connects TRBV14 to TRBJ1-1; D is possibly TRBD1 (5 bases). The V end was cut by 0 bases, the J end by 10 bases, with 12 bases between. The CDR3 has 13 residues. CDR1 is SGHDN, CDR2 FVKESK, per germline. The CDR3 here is CASSQEGIRGAFF. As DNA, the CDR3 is TGTGCCAGCAGCCAAGAAGGGATTAGGGGAGCTTTCTTT.

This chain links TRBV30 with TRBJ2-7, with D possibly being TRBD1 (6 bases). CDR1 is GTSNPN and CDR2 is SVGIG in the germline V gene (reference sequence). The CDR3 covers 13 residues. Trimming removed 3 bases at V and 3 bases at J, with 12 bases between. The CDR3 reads CAWRVQGYYEQYF. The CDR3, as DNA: TGTGCCTGGAGAGTACAGGGATACTACGAGCAGTACTTC.